Each of the 27 T cell receptor beta chains below was sequenced from the same sample in a study of PD-1 blockade in classical Hodgkin lymphoma. The data were produced by immunoSEQ multiplex PCR, yet TCRdb's version contains in-frame clones alone and is incomplete. This sample has approximately 90,000 clones, with around 90% found just once. With no exception, relapse followed autologous stem cell transplantation in all patients, and brentuximab vedotin exposure varied. The specimen comprised peripheral blood mononuclear cells (PBMCs), sampled before the second cycle of nivolumab. The receptors stem from a human donor with classical Hodgkin lymphoma.

This rearrangement joins TRBV2 to TRBJ1-2; 7 bases map to TRBD1. CDR3 length: 13 amino acids. The junction had 1 base not matched to a gene; V was cut back by 2 bases and J by 4 bases. Germline CDR1 SNHLY, CDR2 FYNNEI. The DNA of the CDR3 is TGTGCCAGCAGTGAACGGACAGGCTATGGCTACACCTTC. Translation: CASSERTGYGYTF.

V is TRBV7-8 and J is TRBJ2-6; D call uncertain. From germline, CDR1 is SGHVS and CDR2 FQNEAQ. The CDR3 contains 16 residues. V was trimmed by 4 bases and J by 2 bases, leaving 12 bases between them. This CDR3 is CASSSVLNTGANVLTF. The CDR3 DNA reads TGTGCCAGCAGCTCCGTACTCAATACTGGGGCCAACGTCCTGACTTTC. The whole variable domain, filled in from reference TRBV7-8 and TRBJ2-6, reads GAGVSQSPRYKVAKRGQDVALRCDPISGHVSLFWYQQALGQGPEFLTYFQNEAQLDKSGLPSDRFFAERPEGSVSTLKIQRTQQEDSAVYLCASSSVLNTGANVLTFGAGSRLTVL.

This chain connects TRBV5-1 to TRBJ1-1; D ambiguous. V was clipped by 4 bases and J by 0 bases, with 10 bases between them. Germline CDR1 SGHRS, CDR2 YFSETQ. CDR3 length equals 14 residues. CDR3 in DNA: TGCGCCAGCAGCAGAAAGACGGTGAACACTGAAGCTTTCTTT. As protein: CASSRKTVNTEAFF.

The genes are TRBV5-4 and TRBJ2-7, with a weak D call TRBD2 (5 bases). Between the trimmed V and J ends, which lost 2 bases and 4 bases, there was a span of 16 bases. The germline gives CDR1 SGHNT, CDR2 YYREEE (reference sequence). The CDR3 consists of 15 residues. The CDR3 sequence: CASSFRGITQYEQYF. The CDR3, as DNA: TGTGCCAGCAGCTTCAGAGGGATAACTCAATACGAGCAGTACTTC.

The chain is built from TRBV5-4 and TRBJ2-5; D could derive from TRBD1 or TRBD2 (6 bases each). The CDR3 covers 14 residues. V lost 5 bases and J 5 bases, leaving 16 bases between the germline ends. CDR1 and CDR2 from the germline V gene are SGHNT and YYREEE (reference sequence). CDR3 sequence: CASSLRGGRETQYF. The CDR3 DNA reads TGTGCCAGCAGTCTCAGGGGAGGTAGGGAGACCCAGTACTTC.

This clone appeared once. The chain employs TRBV7-9 and TRBJ2-3; D gene unclear. The CDR3 runs 12 residues. Germline V gives CDR1 SEHNR, CDR2 FQNEAQ (reference sequence). V lost 3 bases, J lost 5 bases, and 6 bases lay in between. CDR3 sequence reads: CASSFQGDTQYF. CDR3 coding DNA: TGTGCCAGCAGCTTTCAAGGAGATACGCAGTATTTT.

This clone was found once. The V call is TRBV15, the J call TRBJ2-1, with no clear D. Deletions cut 1 base from V and 2 bases from J, with 9 bases between. Looked up from germline, CDR1 is LNHNV and CDR2 is YYDKDF (reference sequence). The CDR3 is 15 residues long. CDR3 residues: CATSRVVGPYNEQFF. CDR3 sequence (DNA): TGTGCCACCAGCAGAGTTGTCGGGCCCTACAATGAGCAGTTCTTC.

This clone turned up a few times. The rearrangement joins TRBV5-4 to TRBJ1-1; no firm D call. CDR1 is SGHNT, CDR2 YYREEE, per germline (reference sequence). V gave up 0 bases and J gave up 9 bases, with 15 bases separating them. The CDR3 is made up of 14 amino acids. The CDR3 loop is CASSLGAQASQAFF. The CDR3 region has the DNA TGTGCCAGCAGCTTGGGGGCTCAAGCCTCCCAAGCTTTCTTT.

The chain recombines TRBV18 with TRBJ2-7; either TRBD1 or TRBD2 may supply D (5 bases each). Germline V CDR1 and CDR2: KGHSH, LQKENI. The CDR3 has 15 residues. Trimming took 5 bases from V and 6 from J, leaving 20 bases between them. CDR3 region: CASSENTRDPAEQYF. The CDR3 DNA sequence: TGTGCCAGCTCAGAAAACACCCGGGACCCCGCCGAGCAGTACTTC.

The J gene is TRBJ2-1, the V gene TRBV10-1; 10 bases align to TRBD2. There are 14 residues in the CDR3. The V and J ends lost 4 bases and 7 bases, in that order; junction bases with no gene match: 4. Germline V CDR1 and CDR2: WNHNN, SYGVQD (reference sequence). CDR3 sequence (DNA): TGCGCCAGCAGTGGGCTAGCGGGAGATAATGAGCAGTTCTTC. It specifies CASSGLAGDNEQFF.

The chain carries TRBV30 and TRBJ2-5, with 8 bases aligning to TRBD1. V trimming: 0 bases; J trimming: 1 base; junction bases outside the gene matches: 7. The CDR3 loop spans 16 amino acids. Germline CDR1 GTSNPN, CDR2 SVGIG (reference sequence). CDR3 loop: CAWSVLGRGPQETQYF. The CDR3 nucleotides are TGTGCCTGGAGTGTACTCGGCAGGGGGCCCCAAGAGACCCAGTACTTC.

V and J are TRBV14 and TRBJ1-3; D may be TRBD1 (6 bases). V lost 2 bases to trimming and J lost 0 bases, with 11 bases between them. Germline values: CDR1 SGHDN, CDR2 FVKESK. The CDR3 runs to 16 residues. CDR3 residues: CASSQILTGSGNTIYF. The CDR3 DNA follows: TGTGCCAGCAGCCAAATTTTGACAGGCTCTGGAAACACCATATATTTT.

This chain joins TRBV7-2 and TRBJ2-7; D not certain. V shed 0 bases and J shed 5 bases, with 5 bases lying between them. This CDR3 is 12 amino acids long. CDR1 SGHTA and CDR2 FQGNSA come from the germline V gene. The CDR3 region has the DNA TGTGCCAGCAGCTTAGCGCCTAACGAGCAGTACTTC. Its protein is CASSLAPNEQYF. Full variable domain (remainder filled in from reference TRBV7-2 and TRBJ2-7): GAGVSQSPSNKVTEKGKDVELRCDPISGHTALYWYRQSLGQGLEFLIYFQGNSAPDKSGLPSDRFSAERTGGSVSTLTIQRTQQEDSAVYLCASSLAPNEQYFGPGTRLTVT.

This CDR3 is CASSEEELWTAIDGYTF. In nucleotides, the CDR3 is TGTGCCAGCAGTGAAGAGGAGTTGTGGACAGCCATCGACGGCTACACCTTC. The rearrangement joins TRBV6-1 to TRBJ1-2; D possibly corresponds to TRBD1 (6 bases). V lost 1 base, J lost 8 bases, and 23 bases lay in between. The germline gives CDR1 MNHNS, CDR2 SASEGT. This CDR3 contains 17 residues.

This sequence joins TRBV7-9 and TRBJ2-7, with D possibly being TRBD1 (6 bases). The CDR3 is made up of 15 amino acids. Between the trimmed V and J ends, which lost 4 bases and 3 bases, there was a span of 16 bases. Per germline, CDR1 SEHNR and CDR2 FQNEAQ (reference sequence). The CDR3 DNA reads as TGTGCCAGCAGCTCCCCCACAGGGAGAAACTACGAGCAGTACTTC. It specifies CASSSPTGRNYEQYF.

The V and J genes are TRBV6-5 and TRBJ1-2, with 9 bases identical to TRBD1. The CDR3 totals 14 residues. J was trimmed by 7 bases and V by 9 bases; bases with no gene match: 12. Germline V gene lookup returns CDR1 MNHEY and CDR2 SVGAGI. The CDR3 reads CASRPATGGVGYTF. The CDR3 region has the DNA TGTGCCAGTCGCCCCGCGACAGGGGGGGTTGGCTACACCTTC.

This chain links TRBV15 with TRBJ2-1, with 10 bases fitting TRBD2. Germline V gives CDR1 LNHNV, CDR2 YYDKDF (reference sequence). V lost 1 base, J lost 2 bases, and 2 bases stayed unmatched. The CDR3 length is 16 residues. CDR3 in DNA: TGTGCCACCAGCAGAGCAACTAGCGGGACCTACAATGAGCAGTTCTTC. This sequence encodes CATSRATSGTYNEQFF.

The chain joins TRBV7-9 to TRBJ2-5; TRBD2 aligns across 14 bases. The trim removed 3 bases at V and 4 bases at J, leaving 7 bases unmatched. The CDR3 runs to 17 residues. The V gene's germline CDR1 is SEHNR and CDR2 FQNEAQ (reference sequence). In DNA form, the CDR3 reads TGTGCCAGCAGCTTGACTAGCGGGAGGGCGGTGGGAGAGACCCAGTACTTC. It specifies CASSLTSGRAVGETQYF. Using reference TRBV7-9 and TRBJ2-5 for the parts outside the CDR3, the full variable domain is DTGVSQNPRHKITKRGQNVTFRCDPISEHNRLYWYRQTLGQGPEFLTYFQNEAQLEKSRLLSDRFSAERPKGSFSTLEIQRTEQGDSAMYLCASSLTSGRAVGETQYFGPGTRLLVL.

The chain combines TRBV5-1 with TRBJ2-3; TRBD2 matches 10 bases. Germline V gives CDR1 SGHRS, CDR2 YFSETQ. V lost 3 bases, J lost 0 bases, and 22 bases stayed unmatched. The CDR3 runs 22 residues. This chain's CDR3 is CASSSGNLAGVLGPSSTDTQYF. CDR3 nucleotides: TGCGCCAGCAGCTCTGGGAATCTAGCGGGAGTTCTGGGACCATCTAGCACAGATACGCAGTATTTT. Full variable domain (outside the CDR3, taken from reference TRBV5-1 and TRBJ2-3): KAGVTQTPRYLIKTRGQQVTLSCSPISGHRSVSWYQQTPGQGLQFLFEYFSETQRNKGNFPGRFSGRQFSNSRSEMNVSTLELGDSALYLCASSSGNLAGVLGPSSTDTQYFGPGTRLTVL.

V and J are TRBV19 and TRBJ2-2; D gene ambiguous. Trimming removed 3 bases at V and 9 bases at J, with 14 bases between. Germline V gene lookup returns CDR1 LNHDA and CDR2 SQIVND (reference sequence). The CDR3 runs to 14 residues. CDR3: CASSIPPYHRELFF. CDR3 nucleotide sequence: TGTGCCAGTAGTATCCCCCCCTACCACCGGGAGCTGTTTTTT.

J is TRBJ2-2 and V is TRBV6-5, with D uncertain. Trimming took 5 bases from V and 2 from J, leaving 6 bases between them. Per the germline V gene, CDR1 is MNHEY and CDR2 is SVGAGI. This CDR3 is built from 13 residues. In DNA form, the CDR3 reads TGTGCCAGCAGTGACACAAACACCGGGGAGCTGTTTTTT. This codes for CASSDTNTGELFF.

This clone occurred a few times. The chain couples TRBV4-1 to TRBJ2-1; 7 bases are a match to TRBD1. The germline CDR1 and CDR2 sequences are MGHRA and YSYEKL. J was trimmed by 16 bases and V by 6 bases; bases with no gene match: 9. The CDR3 is made up of 11 amino acids. This chain's CDR3 is CASRTGLLHFF. DNA for the CDR3: TGCGCCAGCAGGACAGGGTTGCTCCATTTCTTC.

The chain uses TRBV27 and TRBJ2-5; D may be TRBD1 (6 bases). V shed 7 bases and J shed 4 bases, with 19 bases lying between them. Germline-derived CDR1 and CDR2 are MNHEY and SMNVEV (reference sequence). This CDR3 is built from 15 residues. CDR3 loop: CASKNPSRGVETQYF. The CDR3 DNA reads as TGTGCCAGCAAAAACCCCTCCAGGGGCGTAGAGACCCAGTACTTC.

The chain is built from TRBV5-6 and TRBJ1-1, with D maybe TRBD1 (6 bases). Looked up from germline, CDR1 is SGHDT and CDR2 is YYEEEE. The CDR3 has 15 residues. Trimming pared 4 bases from V and 3 bases from J, leaving 16 bases between. Here the CDR3 DNA reads TGTGCCAGCAGCCTTATGGACAGTGTGTACACTGAAGCTTTCTTT. It encodes CASSLMDSVYTEAFF.

The chain recombines TRBV28 with TRBJ2-5, with 16 positions matching TRBD2. Germline V lookup: CDR1 MDHEN, CDR2 SYDVKM. The CDR3 totals 17 residues. The V gene end was trimmed by 4 bases and the J gene end by 5 bases; junction bases not matched to a gene: 7. Here the CDR3 DNA reads TGTGCCAGCAGTTCCGGGACTAGCGGGAGGGCCGCGGAGACCCAGTACTTC. Its translation: CASSSGTSGRAAETQYF.

CDR3 in amino acids: CASTLSGAGVINEQFF. DNA of the CDR3: TGTGCCAGCACCCTAAGTGGGGCGGGAGTTATCAATGAGCAGTTCTTC. The chain carries TRBV9 and TRBJ2-1; 7 nucleotides line up with TRBD2. Per germline, CDR1 SGDLS and CDR2 YYNGEE. With V trimmed by 6 bases and J by 6 bases, 15 bases remained unmatched. This CDR3 contains 16 residues.

The count of this clone is one. In DNA form, the CDR3 reads TGTGCCAGCAGTCCTCGACAGGGCGGCAATCAGCCCCAGCATTTT. This sequence encodes CASSPRQGGNQPQHF. The chain combines TRBV6-6 with TRBJ1-5; 7 positions match TRBD1. The trim removed 5 bases at V and 2 bases at J, leaving 6 bases unmatched. Germline-derived CDR1 and CDR2 are MNHNY and SVGAGI (reference sequence). CDR3 length equals 15 residues.